This T cell receptor beta chain was recovered during a study of blood T cell repertoires in COVID-19. Methods used by the authors: It was from reference gene primer amplification that nucleated cell counts were estimated. Measured with immunoSEQ multiplex PCR; TCRdb has only the in-frame clones, and not every one. The DNA gave D and trimming, while V, J and clone size come from that table. The sample records 80,000 to 90,000 clones, 75% to 90% being singletons. The sequencing sample was made of peripheral blood. This receptor was obtained from a man at least 80 years old with active or convalescent COVID-19.

CDR3 region: CASSERTSGSGALEQYF. The CDR3 DNA reads TGTGCCAGCAGTGAAAGGACTAGCGGGAGCGGGGCCCTCGAGCAGTACTTC. The chain links TRBV2 to TRBJ2-7, with 13 bases lining up with TRBD2. V shed 2 bases, J shed 6 bases, and the junction held 10 bases outside the gene matches. The CDR3 has 17 residues. Germline loops: CDR1 SNHLY, CDR2 FYNNEI.